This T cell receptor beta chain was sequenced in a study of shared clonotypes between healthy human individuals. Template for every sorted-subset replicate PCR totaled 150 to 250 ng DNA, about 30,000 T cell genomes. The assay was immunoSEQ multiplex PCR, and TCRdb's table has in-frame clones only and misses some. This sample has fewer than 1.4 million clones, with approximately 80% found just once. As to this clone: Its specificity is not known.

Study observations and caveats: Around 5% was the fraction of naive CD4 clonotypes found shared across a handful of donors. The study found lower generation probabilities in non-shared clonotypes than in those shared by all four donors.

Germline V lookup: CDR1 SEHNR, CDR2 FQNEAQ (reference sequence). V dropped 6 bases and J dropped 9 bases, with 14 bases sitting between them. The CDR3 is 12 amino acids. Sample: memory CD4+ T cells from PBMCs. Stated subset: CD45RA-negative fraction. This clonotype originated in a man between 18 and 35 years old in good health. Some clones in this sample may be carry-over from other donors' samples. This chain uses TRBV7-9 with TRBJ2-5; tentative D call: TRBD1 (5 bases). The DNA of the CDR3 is TGTGCCAGCAGTGCTCAGGGCCGCGCCCAGTACTTC. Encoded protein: CASSAQGRAQYF.